This T cell receptor beta chain emerged from a study of shared clonotypes between healthy human individuals. Study information: Contributing individuals were a couple of females and a few males aged 18 to 49.

The CDR3 totals 14 residues. With 6 bases removed from V and 0 bases from J, the gap between germline ends came to 12 bases. Germline-derived CDR1 and CDR2 are WSHSY and SAAADI. Every subset had its genomic DNA shared out evenly among several immunoSEQ plates. Method: immunoSEQ multiplex PCR; TCRdb's copy keeps in-frame clones and lacks some. The data show about 710,000 clones, around four fifths seen once. Study observations and caveats: Naive subsets tended to show greater estimated richness than memory subsets.

The donor population consisted of healthy HIV-negative adults with no recent acute infections or vaccinations. This clone appeared a few times. Its target is unknown. Sample: memory CD4+ T cells sorted from blood. Sample subset: CD45RA-negative fraction. This chain uses TRBV10-2 with TRBJ2-7; D is tentatively TRBD1 or TRBD2 (5 bases each). The sequence came from a woman aged 25 to 39 in good health. CDR3 in DNA: TGCGCCAGCAGCAGCCAGGGAGACTCCTACGAGCAGTACTTC. Protein product: CASSSQGDSYEQYF.